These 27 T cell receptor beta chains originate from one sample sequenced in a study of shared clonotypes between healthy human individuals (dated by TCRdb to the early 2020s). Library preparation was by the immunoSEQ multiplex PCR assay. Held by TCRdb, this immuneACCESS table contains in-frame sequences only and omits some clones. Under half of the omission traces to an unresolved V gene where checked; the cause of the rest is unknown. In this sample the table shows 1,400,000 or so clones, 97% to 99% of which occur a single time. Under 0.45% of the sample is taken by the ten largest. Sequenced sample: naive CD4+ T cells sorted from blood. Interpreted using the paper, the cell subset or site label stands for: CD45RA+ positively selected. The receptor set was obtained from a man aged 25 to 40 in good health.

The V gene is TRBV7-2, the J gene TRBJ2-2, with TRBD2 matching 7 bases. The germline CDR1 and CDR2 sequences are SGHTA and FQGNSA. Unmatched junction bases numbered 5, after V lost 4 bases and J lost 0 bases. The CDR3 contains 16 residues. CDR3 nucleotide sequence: TGTGCCAGCAGCTCAGCGGGACGGTCGAACACCGGGGAGCTGTTTTTT. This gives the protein CASSSAGRSNTGELFF. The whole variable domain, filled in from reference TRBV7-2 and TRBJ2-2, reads GAGVSQSPSNKVTEKGKDVELRCDPISGHTALYWYRQSLGQGLEFLIYFQGNSAPDKSGLPSDRFSAERTGGSVSTLTIQRTQQEDSAVYLCASSSAGRSNTGELFFGEGSRLTVL.

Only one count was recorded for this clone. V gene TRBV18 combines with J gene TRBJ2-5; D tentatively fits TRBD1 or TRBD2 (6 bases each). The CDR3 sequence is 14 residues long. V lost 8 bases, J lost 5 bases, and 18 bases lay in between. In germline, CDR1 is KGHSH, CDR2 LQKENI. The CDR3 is CASTQPGAGETQYF. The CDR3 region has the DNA TGTGCCAGCACCCAACCAGGGGCGGGGGAGACCCAGTACTTC.

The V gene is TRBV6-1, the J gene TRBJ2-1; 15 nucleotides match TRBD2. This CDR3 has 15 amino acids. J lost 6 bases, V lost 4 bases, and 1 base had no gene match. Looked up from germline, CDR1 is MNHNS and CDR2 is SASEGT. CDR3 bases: TGTGCCAGCAGTGCGGGACTAGCGGGAGGCAATGAGCAGTTCTTC. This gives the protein CASSAGLAGGNEQFF.

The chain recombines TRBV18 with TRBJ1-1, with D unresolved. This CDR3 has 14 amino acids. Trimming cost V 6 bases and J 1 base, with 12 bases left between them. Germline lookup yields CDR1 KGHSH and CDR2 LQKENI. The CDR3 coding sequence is TGTGCCAGCTCTCAGGCGCAAACGAACACTGAAGCTTTCTTT. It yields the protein CASSQAQTNTEAFF. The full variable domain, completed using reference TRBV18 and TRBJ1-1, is NAGVMQNPRHLVRRRGQEARLRCSPMKGHSHVYWYRQLPEEGLKFMVYLQKENIIDESGMPKERFSAEFPKEGPSILRIQQVVRGDSAAYFCASSQAQTNTEAFFGQGTRLTVV.

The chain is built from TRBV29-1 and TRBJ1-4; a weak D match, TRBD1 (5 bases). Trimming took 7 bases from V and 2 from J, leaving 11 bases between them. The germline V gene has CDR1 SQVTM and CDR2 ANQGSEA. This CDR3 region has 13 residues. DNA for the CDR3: TGCAGCGGACAACGGGACACTAATGAAAAACTGTTTTTT. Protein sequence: CSGQRDTNEKLFF. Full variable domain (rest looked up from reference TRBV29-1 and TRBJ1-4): SAVISQKPSRDICQRGTSLTIQCQVDSQVTMMFWYRQQPGQSLTLIATANQGSEATYESGFVIDKFPISRPNLTFSTLTVSNMSPEDSSIYLCSGQRDTNEKLFFGSGTQLSVL.

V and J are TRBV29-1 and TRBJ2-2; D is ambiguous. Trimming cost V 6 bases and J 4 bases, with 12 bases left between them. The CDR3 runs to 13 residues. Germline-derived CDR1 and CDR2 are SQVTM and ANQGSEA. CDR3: CSVRISGTGELFF. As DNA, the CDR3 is TGCAGCGTGCGGATTTCGGGCACCGGGGAGCTGTTTTTT.

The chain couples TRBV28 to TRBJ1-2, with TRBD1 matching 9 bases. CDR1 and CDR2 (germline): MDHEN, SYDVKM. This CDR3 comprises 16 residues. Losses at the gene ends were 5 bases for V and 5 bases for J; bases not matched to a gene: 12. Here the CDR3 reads CASSRGGGTGKYGYTF. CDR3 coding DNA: TGTGCCAGCAGTCGCGGGGGCGGGACAGGGAAATATGGCTACACCTTC.

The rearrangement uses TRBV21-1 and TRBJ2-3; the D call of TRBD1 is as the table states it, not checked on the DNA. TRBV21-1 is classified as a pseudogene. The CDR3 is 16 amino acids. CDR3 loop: CASSKFRDRVPDTQYF. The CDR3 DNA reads TGTGCCAGCAGCAAATTCCGGGACAGGGTACCAGATACGCAGTATTTT.

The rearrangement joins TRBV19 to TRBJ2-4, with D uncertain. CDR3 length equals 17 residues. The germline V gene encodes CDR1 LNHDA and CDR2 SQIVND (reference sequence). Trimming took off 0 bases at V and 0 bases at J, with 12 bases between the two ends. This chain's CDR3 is CASSIDMASLAKNIQYF. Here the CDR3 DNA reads TGTGCCAGTAGTATAGATATGGCTTCACTAGCCAAAAACATTCAGTACTTC.

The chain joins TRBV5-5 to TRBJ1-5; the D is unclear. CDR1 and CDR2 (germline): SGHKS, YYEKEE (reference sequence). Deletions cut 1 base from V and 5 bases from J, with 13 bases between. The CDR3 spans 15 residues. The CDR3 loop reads CASSLNAGGHQPQHF. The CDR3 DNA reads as TGTGCCAGCAGCTTGAATGCAGGCGGCCATCAGCCCCAGCATTTT.

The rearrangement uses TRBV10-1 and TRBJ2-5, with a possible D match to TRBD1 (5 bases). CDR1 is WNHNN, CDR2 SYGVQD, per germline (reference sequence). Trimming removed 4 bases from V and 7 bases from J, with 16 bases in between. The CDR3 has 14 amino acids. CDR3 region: CASSGSTVLGTQYF. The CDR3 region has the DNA TGCGCCAGCAGTGGGTCGACAGTCCTGGGGACCCAGTACTTC.

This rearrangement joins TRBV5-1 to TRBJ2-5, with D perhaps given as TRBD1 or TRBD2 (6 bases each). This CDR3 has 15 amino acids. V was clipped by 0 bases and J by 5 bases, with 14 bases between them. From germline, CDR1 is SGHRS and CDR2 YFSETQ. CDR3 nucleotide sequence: TGCGCCAGCAGCTTGGGTCCCGGGGGCCAGGAGACCCAGTACTTC. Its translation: CASSLGPGGQETQYF.

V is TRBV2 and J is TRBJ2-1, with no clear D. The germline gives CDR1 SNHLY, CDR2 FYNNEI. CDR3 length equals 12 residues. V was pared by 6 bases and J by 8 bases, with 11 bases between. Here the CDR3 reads CASRDPADEQFF. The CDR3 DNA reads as TGTGCCAGCAGAGACCCCGCGGATGAGCAGTTCTTC.

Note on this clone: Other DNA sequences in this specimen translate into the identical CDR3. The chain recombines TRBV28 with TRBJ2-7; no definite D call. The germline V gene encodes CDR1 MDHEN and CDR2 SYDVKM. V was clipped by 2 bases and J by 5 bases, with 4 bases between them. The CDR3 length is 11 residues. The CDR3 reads CASSLIHEQYF. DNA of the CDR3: TGTGCCAGCAGTTTAATACACGAGCAGTACTTC.

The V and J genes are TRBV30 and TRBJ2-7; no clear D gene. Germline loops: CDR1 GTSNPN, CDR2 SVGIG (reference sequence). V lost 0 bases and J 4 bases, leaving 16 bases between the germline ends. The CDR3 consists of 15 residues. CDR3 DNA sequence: TGTGCCTGGAGTGTAGCAGTAGGGCAGTTTTACGAGCAGTACTTC. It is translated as CAWSVAVGQFYEQYF.

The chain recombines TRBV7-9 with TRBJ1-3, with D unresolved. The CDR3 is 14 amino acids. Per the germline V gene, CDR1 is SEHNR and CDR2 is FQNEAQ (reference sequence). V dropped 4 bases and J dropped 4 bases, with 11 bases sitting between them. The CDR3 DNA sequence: TGTGCCAGCAGCTCCAAGGACGCCGGAAACACCATATATTTT. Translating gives CASSSKDAGNTIYF.

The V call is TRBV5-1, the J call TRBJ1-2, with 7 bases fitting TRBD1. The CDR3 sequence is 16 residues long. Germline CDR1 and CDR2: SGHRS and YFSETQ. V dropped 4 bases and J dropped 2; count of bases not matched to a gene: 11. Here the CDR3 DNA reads TGCGCCAGCAGCCGGTCAGGCGGACAGGAGAACTATGGCTACACCTTC. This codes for CASSRSGGQENYGYTF.

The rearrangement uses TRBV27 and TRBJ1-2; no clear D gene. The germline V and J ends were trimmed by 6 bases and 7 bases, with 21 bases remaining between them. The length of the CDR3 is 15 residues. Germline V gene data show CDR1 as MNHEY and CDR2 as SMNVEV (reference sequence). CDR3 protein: CASRQTGGIGRGYTF. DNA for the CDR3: TGTGCCAGCAGGCAGACGGGAGGGATCGGGCGTGGCTACACCTTC.

The CDR3 DNA follows: TGTGCCAGCAGCTTTCGGCCCTACGAGCAGTACTTC. This sequence encodes CASSFRPYEQYF. V gene TRBV5-4 combines with J gene TRBJ2-7; D call uncertain. There are 12 residues in the CDR3. CDR1 and CDR2 from the germline V gene are SGHNT and YYREEE (reference sequence). Trimming shortened V by 2 bases and J by 2 bases, and 5 bases separated the two germline ends.

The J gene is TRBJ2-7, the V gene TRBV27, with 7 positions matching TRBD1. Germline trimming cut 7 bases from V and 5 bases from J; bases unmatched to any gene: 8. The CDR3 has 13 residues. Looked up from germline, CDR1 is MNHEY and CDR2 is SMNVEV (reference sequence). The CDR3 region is CASKRQGMDEQYF. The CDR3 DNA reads TGTGCCAGCAAACGACAGGGAATGGACGAGCAGTACTTC.

DNA of the CDR3: TGTGCCAGCAGGCACGAAGACAACACCGGGGAGCTGTTTTTT. Amino acids: CASRHEDNTGELFF. This rearrangement joins TRBV5-4 to TRBJ2-2; D call uncertain. Per the germline V gene, CDR1 is SGHNT and CDR2 is YYREEE (reference sequence). CDR3 size: 14 residues. V was cut by 5 bases and J by 2 bases, with 10 bases left in between. The full variable domain, in which reference TRBV5-4 and TRBJ2-2 provide the parts outside the CDR3, is ETGVTQSPTHLIKTRGQQVTLRCSSQSGHNTVSWYQQALGQGPQFIFQYYREEENGRGNFPPRFSGLQFPNYSSELNVNALELDDSALYLCASRHEDNTGELFFGEGSRLTVL.

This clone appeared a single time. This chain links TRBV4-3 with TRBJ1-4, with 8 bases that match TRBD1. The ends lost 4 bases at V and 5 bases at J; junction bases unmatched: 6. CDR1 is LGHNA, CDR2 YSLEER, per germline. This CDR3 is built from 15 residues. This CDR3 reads CASSPRTGRNEKLFF. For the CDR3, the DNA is TGCGCCAGCAGCCCCCGGACAGGGAGAAATGAAAAACTGTTTTTT.

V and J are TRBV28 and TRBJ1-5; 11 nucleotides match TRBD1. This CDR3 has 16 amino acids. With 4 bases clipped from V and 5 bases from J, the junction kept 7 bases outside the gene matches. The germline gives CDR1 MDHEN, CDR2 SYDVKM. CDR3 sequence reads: CASSSKGQGAHQPQHF. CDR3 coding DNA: TGTGCCAGCAGTTCAAAAGGACAGGGGGCTCATCAGCCCCAGCATTTT.

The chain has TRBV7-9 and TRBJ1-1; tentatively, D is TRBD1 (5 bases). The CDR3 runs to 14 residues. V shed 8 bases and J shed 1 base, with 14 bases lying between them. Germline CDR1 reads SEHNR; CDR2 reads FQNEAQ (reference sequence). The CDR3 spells CASRTFRENTEAFF. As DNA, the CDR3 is TGTGCCAGCCGAACCTTCAGGGAGAACACTGAAGCTTTCTTT.

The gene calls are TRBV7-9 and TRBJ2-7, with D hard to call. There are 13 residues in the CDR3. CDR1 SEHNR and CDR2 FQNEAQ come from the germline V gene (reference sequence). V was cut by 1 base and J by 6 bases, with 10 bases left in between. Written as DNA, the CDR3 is TGTGCCAGCAGCTTAGTTGTGGGAATCGAGCAGTACTTC. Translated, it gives CASSLVVGIEQYF.

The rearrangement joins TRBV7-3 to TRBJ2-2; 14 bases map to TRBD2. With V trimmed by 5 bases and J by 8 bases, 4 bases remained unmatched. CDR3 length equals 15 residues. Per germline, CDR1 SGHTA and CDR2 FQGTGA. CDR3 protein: CASSPGLAGGGELFF. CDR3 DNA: TGTGCCAGCAGCCCTGGACTAGCGGGAGGAGGGGAGCTGTTTTTT.

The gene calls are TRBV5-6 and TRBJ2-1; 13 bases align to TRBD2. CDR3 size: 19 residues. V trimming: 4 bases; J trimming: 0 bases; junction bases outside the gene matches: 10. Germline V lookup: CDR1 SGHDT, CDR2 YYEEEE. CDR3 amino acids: CASSLGTSGTVLSYNEQFF. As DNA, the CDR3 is TGTGCCAGCAGCCTAGGGACTAGCGGGACCGTACTCTCCTACAATGAGCAGTTCTTC.